This TCR beta chain is from a study of blood T cells in healthy people across ages. This clonotype was found a few times. Combining a sample-barcoded 5' primer with a J-beta primer mix, a second PCR ran for 7 to 11 cycles. TCRdb re-called the 5' RACE reads through MiXCR, storing one row per CDR3 protein. This table holds about 900,000 distinct CDR3 sequences, around 49% found once. Sequenced sample: blood. The receptor comes from a man in his thirties or forties in good health.

Here the CDR3 DNA reads TGCGCCAGCAGCTTTAGAAGCGGCACAGATACGCAGTATTTT. Its protein product is CASSFRSGTDTQYF. This chain connects TRBV5-1 to TRBJ2-3; D call uncertain. CDR3 size: 14 residues. V was trimmed by 2 bases and J by 1 base, leaving 8 bases between them. Germline V CDR1 and CDR2: SGHRS, YFSETQ.